This TCR beta chain came from a study of CD8 T cells in Susac syndrome. About the research overall: Patients with Susac syndrome were therapy-naive, taking corticosteroids, with some also receiving intravenous immunoglobulin, or taking intravenous immunoglobulin alone at the time their blood was drawn.

Fulfillment of recently defined diagnostic criteria for definite or probable disease was shown by the patients with Susac syndrome. The CD8+ and CD4+ T cells were negatively isolated, with the TEMRA cells enriched by FACS. V was shortened by 4 bases and J by 4 bases, with 14 bases between the two germline ends. Per the germline V gene, CDR1 is SGHRS and CDR2 is YFSETQ. The CDR3 length is 14 residues. The authors reverse transcribed about 0.45 to 1 ug RNA with random hexamers. A multiplex approach, immunoSEQ multiplex PCR, amplified TCR beta CDR3 across 54 Vbeta and 13 Jbeta. TCRdb processed the immunoSEQ multiplex PCR reads anew with MiXCR; each CDR3 protein has one entry. The data show around 190,000 distinct CDR3 sequences, with under 95% seen just once and approximately 0.11% held by the top ten.

The sample taken for sequencing was CD4+ T cells from PBMCs. The chain links TRBV5-1 to TRBJ2-5; D might be TRBD2 (6 bases). The TCR was taken from a human donor with Susac syndrome. The CDR3 sequence is CASSAGTAGETQYF. As DNA, the CDR3 is TGCGCCAGCAGCGCAGGGACTGCGGGAGAGACCCAGTACTTC.